The rows below give T cell receptor beta chains drawn from one sample of a study of blood T cells in healthy people across ages. One entry per CDR3 protein, called by TCRdb with MiXCR from the 5' RACE reads. The sample has 1.5 million to 2 million distinct CDR3 sequences; about 30% are singletons. The sample consisted of blood. These receptors were obtained from a woman aged 30 to 39 in good health. CDR3s include the opening cysteine and the closing phenylalanine or tryptophan. The order of the fields is clone size, D gene, J gene, V gene, CDR3 protein, CDR3 DNA. The D gene is left open where the match is weak. Where a row states a size, it is once, few, many or the class of an expanded clone; other rows omit it.

clone size: few
D gene: TRBD2
J gene: TRBJ2-7
V gene: TRBV5-1
CDR3 protein: CASSLGPPSRGTRYEQYF
CDR3 DNA: TGCGCCAGCAGCTTGGGGCCCCCCTCGCGCGGGACTAGATACGAGCAGTACTTC

clone size: -
D gene: -
J gene: TRBJ2-7
V gene: TRBV7-9
CDR3 protein: CASSSRSSVYEQYF
CDR3 DNA: TGTGCCAGCAGCTCCCGCTCTAGCGTTTACGAGCAGTACTTC

clone size: -
D gene: TRBD1
J gene: TRBJ2-3
V gene: TRBV7-9
CDR3 protein: CASNNLGTGFPDTQYF
CDR3 DNA: TGTGCCAGCAACAACCTCGGGACAGGGTTCCCAGATACGCAGTATTTT

clone size: few
D gene: -
J gene: TRBJ2-1
V gene: TRBV29-1
CDR3 protein: CSVAGRGEQFF
CDR3 DNA: TGCAGCGTTGCGGGAAGGGGTGAGCAGTTCTTC

clone size: -
D gene: -
J gene: TRBJ1-2
V gene: TRBV5-5
CDR3 protein: CASIGQGILYGYTF
CDR3 DNA: TGTGCCAGCATTGGGCAGGGGATTCTCTATGGCTACACCTTC

clone size: few
D gene: -
J gene: TRBJ1-1
V gene: TRBV7-6
CDR3 protein: CANLHRWKDTEAFF
CDR3 DNA: TGTGCCAATTTACACCGATGGAAGGACACTGAAGCTTTCTTT

clone size: -
D gene: -
J gene: TRBJ2-1
V gene: TRBV7-2
CDR3 protein: CASSRPLGEQFF
CDR3 DNA: TGTGCCAGCAGCAGACCGCTAGGAGAGCAGTTCTTC

clone size: few
D gene: TRBD1
J gene: TRBJ2-3
V gene: TRBV3-1
CDR3 protein: CASSRWGQEVGTDTQYF
CDR3 DNA: TGTGCCAGCAGCCGCTGGGGACAGGAGGTGGGCACAGATACGCAGTATTTT

clone size: few
D gene: -
J gene: TRBJ2-7
V gene: TRBV3-1
CDR3 protein: CASSSSQGSYEQYF
CDR3 DNA: TGTGCCAGCAGCTCCTCGCAGGGCTCCTACGAGCAGTACTTC

clone size: many
D gene: -
J gene: TRBJ2-1
V gene: TRBV9
CDR3 protein: CASSVEIGEQFF
CDR3 DNA: TGTGCCAGCAGCGTAGAAATAGGGGAGCAGTTCTTC

clone size: -
D gene: -
J gene: TRBJ1-6
V gene: TRBV21-1
CDR3 protein: CASSKEKDLSSYNSPLHF
CDR3 DNA: TGTGCCAGCAGCAAAGAGAAGGATCTTTCCTCCTATAATTCACCCCTCCACTTT

clone size: few
D gene: -
J gene: TRBJ2-5
V gene: TRBV29-1
CDR3 protein: CSVVGLPRETQYF
CDR3 DNA: TGCAGCGTTGTAGGACTTCCGAGAGAGACCCAGTACTTC

clone size: -
D gene: -
J gene: TRBJ2-1
V gene: TRBV3-1
CDR3 protein: CASSFRIGEQFF
CDR3 DNA: TGTGCCAGCAGCTTTCGCATCGGTGAGCAGTTCTTC

clone size: few
D gene: -
J gene: TRBJ1-6
V gene: TRBV12-3/TRBV12-4
CDR3 protein: CASSRGPSSYNSPLHF
CDR3 DNA: TGTGCCAGCAGCCGCGGACCAAGCTCCTATAATTCACCCCTCCACTTT

clone size: once
D gene: -
J gene: TRBJ2-3
V gene: TRBV10-2
CDR3 protein: CASSGTSNTQYF
CDR3 DNA: TGTGCCAGCAGTGGGACTTCGAATACGCAGTATTTT

clone size: few
D gene: -
J gene: TRBJ2-4
V gene: TRBV4-3
CDR3 protein: CASSPTTGIGSSGRGPKNIQYF
CDR3 DNA: TGCGCCAGCAGCCCAACCACAGGGATAGGGAGCAGCGGTCGCGGGCCTAAAAACATTCAGTACTTC

clone size: many
D gene: -
J gene: TRBJ2-7
V gene: TRBV30
CDR3 protein: CALRATYEQYF
CDR3 DNA: TGTGCCTTAAGGGCTACTTACGAGCAGTACTTC

clone size: few
D gene: -
J gene: TRBJ1-6
V gene: TRBV6-5
CDR3 protein: CASSYSKVGDSPLHF
CDR3 DNA: TGTGCCAGCAGTTACTCTAAGGTGGGAGATTCACCCCTCCACTTT

clone size: -
D gene: TRBD2
J gene: TRBJ2-3
V gene: TRBV6-5
CDR3 protein: CASSLSGGASTDTQYF
CDR3 DNA: TGTGCCAGCAGCCTGAGCGGGGGAGCTAGCACAGATACGCAGTATTTT

clone size: once
D gene: -
J gene: TRBJ1-1
V gene: TRBV28
CDR3 protein: CASSTAGMGNTEAFF
CDR3 DNA: TGTGCCAGCAGTACCGCGGGGATGGGGAACACTGAAGCTTTCTTT